The 11 T cell receptor beta chains below all came from one sample that was sequenced in a study of sequential checkpoint blockade in melanoma. As for treatment: randomized to nivolumab then ipilimumab (arm A) or the reverse (arm B). Data came from immunoSEQ multiplex PCR; TCRdb stores just in-frame clones and leaves some out. The data contain approximately 14,000 clones, roughly 50% of them singletons. The sample in question was CD8+ T cells sorted from blood (inferred from file names), obtained from a patient given nivolumab and ipilimumab in sequence. The receptors here all came from a human donor with melanoma.

V usage is TRBV9 and J usage is TRBJ2-3; 8 bases map to TRBD1. The V segment lost 0 bases and the J segment 4 bases; nucleotides outside the gene matches: 19. The CDR3 runs 20 residues. Per germline, CDR1 SGDLS and CDR2 YYNGEE. CDR3 in amino acids: CASSVVPDRAYNYLADTQYF. The CDR3 nucleotides are TGTGCCAGCAGCGTAGTTCCGGACAGGGCCTACAATTACCTGGCAGATACGCAGTATTTT.

The J gene is TRBJ2-5, the V gene TRBV27; 14 bases align to TRBD2. The ends lost 7 bases at V and 4 bases at J; junction bases unmatched: 5. The CDR3 consists of 15 residues. The germline V gene has CDR1 MNHEY and CDR2 SMNVEV (reference sequence). The CDR3 reads CASTPTSGGGETQYF. For the CDR3, the DNA is TGTGCCAGCACCCCGACTAGCGGGGGGGGAGAGACCCAGTACTTC.

V usage is TRBV21-1 and J usage is TRBJ1-5; the D call in the table, TRBD1, was not verified against the DNA. TRBV21-1 is shown as a pseudogene. This CDR3 is built from 16 residues. CDR3 sequence reads: CASSNPGSVSNQPQHF. The CDR3 DNA sequence: TGTGCCAGCAGCAACCCAGGTTCAGTTAGCAATCAGCCCCAGCATTTT.

This clone has just a few counts. This chain joins TRBV27 and TRBJ1-2, with 9 bases fitting TRBD1. Germline-derived CDR1 and CDR2 are MNHEY and SMNVEV (reference sequence). Trimming removed 8 bases from V and 8 bases from J; junction bases left unmatched: 9. The CDR3 is 13 residues long. This CDR3 is CASAGQGGKGYTF. The CDR3 region has the DNA TGTGCCAGCGCGGGACAGGGTGGGAAAGGCTACACCTTC.

In its sample, this clone ranks as medium-sized. The V call is TRBV7-9, the J call TRBJ1-3, with D unresolved. The CDR3 has 14 amino acids. Per the germline V gene, CDR1 is SEHNR and CDR2 is FQNEAQ (reference sequence). Trimming removed 4 bases at V and 0 bases at J, with 7 bases between. The CDR3 here is CASSSMASGNTIYF. For the CDR3, the DNA is TGTGCCAGCAGCTCCATGGCCTCTGGAAACACCATATATTTT.

The J gene is TRBJ2-1, the V gene TRBV5-4; D remains unclear. CDR1 and CDR2 from the germline V gene are SGHNT and YYREEE (reference sequence). The CDR3 extends over 11 amino acids. The V end was cut by 1 base, the J end by 10 bases, with 6 bases between. The CDR3 sequence is CASSLYGEQFF. The CDR3 DNA reads as TGTGCCAGCAGCTTGTACGGGGAGCAGTTCTTC.

The V gene is TRBV5-1, the J gene TRBJ2-7; the D gene is possibly TRBD2 (6 bases). This CDR3 comprises 15 residues. V was clipped by 0 bases and J by 6 bases, with 16 bases between them. Germline CDR1 is SGHRS and CDR2 is YFSETQ. CDR3 amino acids: CASSLVSGSGGEQYF. The CDR3 bases are TGCGCCAGCAGCTTGGTCTCCGGATCCGGGGGCGAGCAGTACTTC. The full variable domain, with the rest looked up from reference TRBV5-1 and TRBJ2-7, is KAGVTQTPRYLIKTRGQQVTLSCSPISGHRSVSWYQQTPGQGLQFLFEYFSETQRNKGNFPGRFSGRQFSNSRSEMNVSTLELGDSALYLCASSLVSGSGGEQYFGPGTRLTVT.

This clone was picked up a small number of times. One end of the junction is discordant with germline, which a read error may explain. The chain combines TRBV4-1 with TRBJ2-7; no clear D gene. Per the germline V gene, CDR1 is MGHRA and CDR2 is YSYEKL. CDR3 length: 16 residues. The CDR3 spells CASSLASARRPAEQYF. In DNA form, the CDR3 reads TGTGCCAGCAGCTTGGCCAGTGCCCGGCGGCCTGCCGAGCAGTACTTC.

A note on this clone: A read error may account for a junction end that differs from germline. This chain connects TRBV29-1 to TRBJ1-2; no firm D call. The CDR3 spans 11 residues. The germline gives CDR1 SQVTM, CDR2 ANQGSEA. The CDR3 DNA sequence: TGCAGCGCCACGTCGTCCCCCTACGAAAACTTC. Protein: CSATSSPYENF.

This clone was found a few times. This sequence joins TRBV6-5 and TRBJ1-1, with D perhaps matching TRBD1 (5 bases). Trimming left V 0 bases short and J 4 bases short, with 9 bases between. This CDR3 region has 14 residues. Germline V gene data show CDR1 as MNHEY and CDR2 as SVGAGI. The CDR3 region is CASSYSRGGTEAFF. DNA for the CDR3: TGTGCCAGCAGTTACTCGCGGGGGGGCACTGAAGCTTTCTTT.

This clone showed up just a few times. The chain is built from TRBV5-3 and TRBJ2-7; no definite D call. TRBV5-3 is labeled an ORF, and its function is uncertain. The ends were cut back, 4 bases at V and 6 bases at J, with 23 bases in the middle. CDR3 length: 16 amino acids. CDR3 bases: TGTGCCAGAAGCCTGGCCAGTGCCCGGCGGCCTGCCGAGCAGTACTTC. It yields the protein CARSLASARRPAEQYF.